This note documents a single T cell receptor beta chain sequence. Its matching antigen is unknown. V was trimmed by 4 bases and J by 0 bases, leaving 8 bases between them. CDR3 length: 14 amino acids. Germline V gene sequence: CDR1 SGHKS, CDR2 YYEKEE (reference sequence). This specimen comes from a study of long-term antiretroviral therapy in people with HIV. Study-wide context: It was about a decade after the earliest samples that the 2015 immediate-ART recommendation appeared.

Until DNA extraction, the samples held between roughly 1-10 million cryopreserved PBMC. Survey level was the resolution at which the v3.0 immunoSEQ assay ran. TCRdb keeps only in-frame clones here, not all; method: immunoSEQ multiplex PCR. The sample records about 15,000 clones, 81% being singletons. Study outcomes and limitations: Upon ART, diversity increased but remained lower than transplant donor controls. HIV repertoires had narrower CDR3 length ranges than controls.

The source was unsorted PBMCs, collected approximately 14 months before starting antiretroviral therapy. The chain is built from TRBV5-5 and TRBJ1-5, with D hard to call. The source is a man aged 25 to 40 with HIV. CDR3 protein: CASSPDISNQPQHF. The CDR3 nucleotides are TGTGCCAGCAGCCCAGACATTAGCAATCAGCCCCAGCATTTT. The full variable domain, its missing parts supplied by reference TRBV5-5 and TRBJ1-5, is DAGVTQSPTHLIKTRGQQVTLRCSPISGHKSVSWYQQVLGQGPQFIFQYYEKEERGRGNFPDRFSARQFPNYSSELNVNALLLGDSALYLCASSPDISNQPQHFGDGTRLSIL.